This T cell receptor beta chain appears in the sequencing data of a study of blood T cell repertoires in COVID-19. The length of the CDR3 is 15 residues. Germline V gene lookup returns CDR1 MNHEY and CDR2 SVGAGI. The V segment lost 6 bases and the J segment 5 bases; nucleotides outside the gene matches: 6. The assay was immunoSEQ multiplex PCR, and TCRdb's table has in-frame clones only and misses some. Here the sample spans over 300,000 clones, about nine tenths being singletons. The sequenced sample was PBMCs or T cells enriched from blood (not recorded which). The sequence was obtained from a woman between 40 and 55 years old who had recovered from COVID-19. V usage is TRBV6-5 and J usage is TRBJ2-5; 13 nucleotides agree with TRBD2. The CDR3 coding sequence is TGTGCCAGCAGCCTCACTAGCGGGAGGGGGGAGACCCAGTACTTC. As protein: CASSLTSGRGETQYF.